The T cell receptor beta chain under discussion was sequenced for a study of blood T cell repertoires in COVID-19. Study-level information: T cells, B-cell-depleted T cells, or PBMCs supplied cDNA or gDNA.

As processed by the authors: Reference gene primers were amplified, and this amplification served to estimate nucleated cell counts. This table comes from immunoSEQ multiplex PCR, and its TCRdb copy is limited to in-frame clones, with some not included. V and J calls and clone size follow that table, whereas D and trimming were derived from the DNA. The sample lists approximately 220,000 clones, around four fifths occurring once. Germline-derived CDR1 and CDR2 are SGHTA and FQGNSA. Germline trimming cut 5 bases from V and 3 bases from J; bases unmatched to any gene: 7. The length of the CDR3 is 15 residues. A few counts support this clone.

The sequenced sample consisted of peripheral blood. The chain links TRBV7-2 to TRBJ1-5; 7 nucleotides agree with TRBD1. The sequence derives from a woman between 65 and 79 years old with acute or convalescent COVID-19. CDR3 amino acids: CASSNEGQINQPQHF. CDR3 nucleotide sequence: TGTGCCAGCAGCAACGAGGGACAGATCAATCAGCCCCAGCATTTT. Full variable domain (remainder filled in from reference TRBV7-2 and TRBJ1-5): GAGVSQSPSNKVTEKGKDVELRCDPISGHTALYWYRQSLGQGLEFLIYFQGNSAPDKSGLPSDRFSAERTGGSVSTLTIQRTQQEDSAVYLCASSNEGQINQPQHFGDGTRLSIL.